This T cell receptor beta chain was obtained from a study of CD8 T cells in ankylosing spondylitis. TCRdb redid the calling of the 5' RACE reads with MiXCR, one entry per CDR3 protein. The sample includes about 69,000 distinct CDR3 sequences, under 5.5% of them seen just once. The V end lost 7 bases, the J end lost 1 base, and 22 bases lay between the germline ends. The CDR3 runs to 17 residues. The germline CDR1 and CDR2 sequences are MNHEY and SMNVEV (reference sequence). Study conclusions and caveats: There was reportedly significant enrichment of clones that were disease-linked in matched ankylosing spondylitis synovial fluid. Past research had described some motif variants in reactive arthritis synovial fluid and blood. Typical of ankylosing spondylitis blood, it appeared, was a TCR beta motif of several highly homologous variants.

This clonotype occurred many times. No antigen is known for it. The sequence was obtained from a male donor with ankylosing spondylitis or in good health (not recorded which). This chain joins TRBV27 and TRBJ1-1; D unclear. Sequenced: blood, either unsorted or a sorted T cell fraction (not recorded which). CDR3 loop: CASNSDPTPWGNTEAFF. The CDR3, as DNA: TGTGCCAGCAATTCGGATCCAACCCCCTGGGGGAACACTGAAGCTTTCTTT.